This T cell receptor (beta chain) originates from a study of graft-versus-host responses after intestinal transplantation. This CDR3 contains 15 residues. The V gene's germline CDR1 is SNHLY and CDR2 FYNNEI. Trimming removed 3 bases at V and 0 bases at J, with 9 bases between. A note on this clone: What it binds is not known.

The assay was immunoSEQ multiplex PCR, and TCRdb's table has in-frame clones only and misses some. The sample shows tens of thousands of clones, about 94% of them seen only once. Here the sequenced sample was unstimulated CD8+ T cells sorted from spleen or lymph node cells, taken before intestinal transplant. The chain links TRBV2 to TRBJ1-5, with D uncertain. The origin of this receptor is a human donor who received an intestinal transplant. The CDR3 DNA is TGTGCCAGCAGTGATAGCCAACTTAGCAATCAGCCCCAGCATTTT. Amino acids: CASSDSQLSNQPQHF.